This passage covers 23 T cell receptor beta chains from one sample sequenced in a study of blood T cell repertoires in COVID-19. The method was immunoSEQ multiplex PCR; TCRdb's version includes in-frame clones alone and lacks a portion of them. The data contain 250,000 or so clones, 75% to 90% of them singletons. The sample was PBMCs or T cells enriched from blood (not recorded which). These receptors were obtained from a woman between 45 and 65 years old who had recovered from COVID-19.

The chain joins TRBV28 to TRBJ2-3; D is perhaps TRBD2 (6 bases). From germline, CDR1 is MDHEN and CDR2 SYDVKM. The CDR3 is 16 residues long. The V gene lost 4 bases and the J gene lost 2 bases, with 16 bases spanning the gap. CDR3 in amino acids: CASSSLLSGLTDTQYF. In nucleotides, the CDR3 is TGTGCCAGCAGTTCCCTACTTAGCGGACTCACAGATACGCAGTATTTT.

J is TRBJ2-1 and V is TRBV7-2; unclear D gene. Looked up from germline, CDR1 is SGHTA and CDR2 is FQGNSA. The germline V and J ends were trimmed by 3 bases and 2 bases, with 8 bases remaining between them. The CDR3 loop spans 14 amino acids. The CDR3 sequence: CASSLMSTYNEQFF. In nucleotides, the CDR3 is TGTGCCAGCAGCTTGATGAGCACCTACAATGAGCAGTTCTTC.

In its sample, this clone was seen a few times. This chain joins TRBV19 and TRBJ2-1; the D gene is possibly TRBD1 (5 bases). The V end lost 1 base, the J end lost 6 bases, and 10 bases lay between the germline ends. In germline, CDR1 is LNHDA, CDR2 SQIVND (reference sequence). The CDR3 spans 14 residues. The CDR3, as DNA: TGTGCCAGTAGTATAGTGGGCAGGGTCAATGAGCAGTTCTTC. Its protein is CASSIVGRVNEQFF.

The genes are TRBV5-1 and TRBJ2-3; 9 bases line up with TRBD2. The CDR3 contains 19 residues. Trimming removed 2 bases from V and 1 base from J; junction bases left unmatched: 14. The germline gives CDR1 SGHRS, CDR2 YFSETQ. The CDR3 nucleotides read TGCGCCAGCAGCTTAACACTACTAGCGGGCACCCCAGGCACAGATACGCAGTATTTT. Its protein product is CASSLTLLAGTPGTDTQYF.

The rearrangement uses TRBV27 and TRBJ2-7; 9 bases align to TRBD2. CDR3 length: 15 amino acids. V was clipped by 3 bases and J by 6 bases; unmatched bases: 9. Germline lookup yields CDR1 MNHEY and CDR2 SMNVEV (reference sequence). In DNA form, the CDR3 reads TGTGCCAGCAGTTTCCTAGCGGGGCTCACCTCCGAGCAGTACTTC. It is translated as CASSFLAGLTSEQYF.

The chain recombines TRBV7-9 with TRBJ1-2; D unresolved. This CDR3 has 13 residues. The V gene's germline CDR1 is SEHNR and CDR2 FQNEAQ (reference sequence). V was shortened by 1 base and J by 4 bases, with 7 bases between the two germline ends. CDR3 DNA: TGTGCCAGCAGCTTAGGAGGTAGCTATGGCTACACCTTC. This codes for CASSLGGSYGYTF.

The chain joins TRBV7-6 to TRBJ2-3, with a possible D match to TRBD1 (6 bases). Trimming stripped 5 bases from V and 5 bases from J, with 11 bases between. The germline V gene encodes CDR1 SGHVS and CDR2 FNYEAQ. The CDR3 covers 13 residues. The CDR3 reads CASSEGDLDTQYF. Here the CDR3 DNA reads TGTGCCAGCAGCGAGGGGGATCTAGATACGCAGTATTTT.

V is TRBV15 and J is TRBJ2-1; 7 bases line up with TRBD2. The ends lost 0 bases at V and 2 bases at J; junction bases unmatched: 10. This CDR3 contains 18 residues. Germline-derived CDR1 and CDR2 are LNHNV and YYDKDF (reference sequence). In DNA, the CDR3 is TGTGCCACCAGCAGAGAGGGTGTGCGGGAGCTCCCCTACAATGAGCAGTTCTTC. Translated: CATSREGVRELPYNEQFF.

The chain employs TRBV5-8 and TRBJ1-5; D is perhaps TRBD1 (6 bases). The germline V gene encodes CDR1 SGHTS and CDR2 YDEGEE. The CDR3 totals 14 residues. Trimming pared 3 bases from V and 2 bases from J, leaving 9 bases between. CDR3 sequence (DNA): TGTGCCAGCAGCTCCAACAGGGGCAATCAGCCCCAGCATTTT. It is translated as CASSSNRGNQPQHF.

The table lists this clone with a count of one. The chain employs TRBV28 and TRBJ2-7; no reliable D call. Between the trimmed V and J ends, which lost 6 bases and 3 bases, there was a span of 6 bases. CDR3 size: 11 residues. Germline CDR1 reads MDHEN; CDR2 reads SYDVKM. The CDR3 DNA is TGTGCCAGCAGATTCCGCTACGAGCAGTACTTC. Protein sequence: CASRFRYEQYF.

The chain joins TRBV28 to TRBJ1-2, with D possibly being TRBD1 (6 bases). Trimming removed 3 bases from V and 5 bases from J, with 13 bases in between. Germline V lookup: CDR1 MDHEN, CDR2 SYDVKM. This CDR3 has 14 amino acids. CDR3 sequence reads: CASSFDGQGYGYTF. Here the CDR3 DNA reads TGTGCCAGCAGTTTTGATGGCCAGGGGTATGGCTACACCTTC.

The CDR3 protein is CASSQYDRNTEAFF. For the CDR3, the DNA is TGTGCCAGCAGCCAATACGACAGAAACACTGAAGCTTTCTTT. This chain links TRBV3-1 (or the pseudogene TRBV3-2) with TRBJ1-1; D may be TRBD1 (5 bases). V was clipped by 2 bases and J by 2 bases, with 9 bases between them. The germline V gene has CDR1 LGHDT and CDR2 YNNKEL (reference sequence). The CDR3 spans 14 residues.

J is TRBJ1-1 and V is TRBV18; D call uncertain. Germline V gene data show CDR1 as KGHSH and CDR2 as LQKENI. This CDR3 is 13 amino acids long. V lost 2 bases to trimming and J lost 0 bases, with 4 bases between them. The CDR3 DNA reads as TGTGCCAGCTCACCAGGGCTGAACACTGAAGCTTTCTTT. This gives the protein CASSPGLNTEAFF.

This chain uses TRBV9 with TRBJ2-2; 11 bases align to TRBD2. Germline values: CDR1 SGDLS, CDR2 YYNGEE. The CDR3 totals 16 residues. J was trimmed by 4 bases and V by 3 bases; bases with no gene match: 5. The CDR3 DNA is TGTGCCAGCAGCGCCCAGGGACTAGCGGCCACCGGGGAGCTGTTTTTT. It is translated as CASSAQGLAATGELFF.

CDR3 loop: CASSLGAGTASSYNSPLHF. The DNA for the CDR3 is TGCGCCAGCAGCTTGGGGGCCGGGACAGCCAGCTCCTATAATTCACCCCTCCACTTT. This chain uses TRBV5-1 with TRBJ1-6; 7 bases map to TRBD1. The germline V gene has CDR1 SGHRS and CDR2 YFSETQ. V was clipped by 0 bases and J by 0 bases; unmatched bases: 9. This CDR3 has 19 residues.

The CDR3 nucleotides are TGTGCCAGCAGCTTAGACAGGAACACTGAAGCTTTCTTT. Amino acid sequence: CASSLDRNTEAFF. This rearrangement joins TRBV11-3 to TRBJ1-1; D gene ambiguous. The germline V gene encodes CDR1 SGHNT and CDR2 YENEEA. The CDR3 covers 13 residues. Trimming shortened V by 0 bases and J by 1 base, and 3 bases separated the two germline ends.

This clone was seen once. J is TRBJ2-1 and V is TRBV11-2; the D gene is possibly TRBD2 (6 bases). The CDR3 totals 15 residues. Germline CDR1 and CDR2: SGHAT and FQNNGV. Trimming took off 1 base at V and 7 bases at J, with 14 bases between the two ends. The CDR3 region has the DNA TGTGCCAGCAGCTTAGCCGGGGGATTTGGTAATGAGCAGTTCTTC. Residues: CASSLAGGFGNEQFF. The full variable domain, its missing parts supplied by reference TRBV11-2 and TRBJ2-1, is EAGVAQSPRYKIIEKRQSVAFWCNPISGHATLYWYQQILGQGPKLLIQFQNNGVVDDSQLPKDRFSAERLKGVDSTLKIQPAKLEDSAVYLCASSLAGGFGNEQFFGPGTRLTVL.

V usage is TRBV6-5 and J usage is TRBJ2-7; TRBD2 aligns across 8 bases. This CDR3 contains 15 residues. CDR1 and CDR2 from the germline V gene are MNHEY and SVGAGI. J gave up 0 bases and V 2 bases, and 3 bases lay outside the gene matches. CDR3 residues: CASSYGGRSSYEQYF. The CDR3 nucleotides are TGTGCCAGCAGTTACGGCGGGAGGAGCTCCTACGAGCAGTACTTC.

The rearrangement links TRBV18 to TRBJ2-3; 7 bases line up with TRBD1. This CDR3 has 16 amino acids. Trimming took 5 bases from V and 0 from J; bases not matched to a gene: 8. From germline, CDR1 is KGHSH and CDR2 LQKENI. CDR3 loop: CASSKGMTGSTDTQYF. The CDR3 DNA is TGTGCCAGCTCAAAGGGAATGACAGGGAGCACAGATACGCAGTATTTT.

This chain connects TRBV27 to TRBJ2-7; D gene uncertain. Germline V gene lookup returns CDR1 MNHEY and CDR2 SMNVEV (reference sequence). This CDR3 is 12 amino acids long. V was clipped by 6 bases and J by 6 bases, with 12 bases between them. CDR3 region: CASSASRFEQYF. For the CDR3, the DNA is TGTGCCAGCAGCGCGTCACGATTCGAGCAGTACTTC.

The J gene is TRBJ1-5, the V gene TRBV19; no clear D gene. Germline CDR1 and CDR2: LNHDA and SQIVND (reference sequence). V gave up 5 bases and J gave up 5 bases, with 13 bases separating them. This CDR3 is 14 amino acids long. The CDR3 region has the DNA TGTGCCAGTAGTGCCCTCTCGAGGGATCAGCCCCAGCATTTT. It codes for CASSALSRDQPQHF. The variable domain in full, with the rest retrieved from reference TRBV19 and TRBJ1-5, is DGGITQSPKYLFRKEGQNVTLSCEQNLNHDAMYWYRQDPGQGLRLIYYSQIVNDFQKGDIAEGYSVSREKKESFPLTVTSAQKNPTAFYLCASSALSRDQPQHFGDGTRLSIL.

The chain recombines TRBV27 with TRBJ2-7, with TRBD2 matching over 12 bases. Unmatched junction bases numbered 4, after V lost 4 bases and J lost 0 bases. The CDR3 totals 16 residues. Looked up from germline, CDR1 is MNHEY and CDR2 is SMNVEV (reference sequence). The CDR3: CASSSTSGRLSYEQYF. The CDR3 nucleotides are TGTGCCAGCAGTTCAACTAGCGGGAGGCTCTCCTACGAGCAGTACTTC.

The chain couples TRBV9 to TRBJ2-5, with D possibly matching TRBD1 (5 bases). The CDR3 runs 14 residues. Germline loops: CDR1 SGDLS, CDR2 YYNGEE. Trimming removed 0 bases from V and 3 bases from J, with 9 bases in between. The CDR3 sequence is CASSVGPGKETQYF. The CDR3 bases are TGTGCCAGCAGCGTAGGCCCAGGGAAAGAGACCCAGTACTTC.